The TCR beta chain described here comes from a study of cytomegalovirus exposure and HLA in healthy donors. The PCR contained 60 Vbeta and 13 Jbeta primers. Clones were read by immunoSEQ multiplex PCR, and TCRdb kept only the in-frame ones, dropping some. The sample lists roughly 240,000 clones; roughly 87% were seen once. Germline CDR1 LNHDA, CDR2 SQIVND (reference sequence). The CDR3 length is 15 residues. V shed 6 bases and J shed 0 bases, with 14 bases lying between them. The chain links TRBV19 to TRBJ2-5; D perhaps matches TRBD1 (6 bases). The source of this sequence is a woman in her 40s in good health and CMV-seropositive. The sample comprised PBMCs. The DNA of the CDR3 is TGTGCCAGTAGCCCGGTGAAGGGGGACCAAGAGACCCAGTACTTC. Amino acid sequence: CASSPVKGDQETQYF.